The 15 T cell receptor beta chains below come from one sample, sequenced in a study of shared clonotypes between healthy human individuals. Profiling relied on immunoSEQ multiplex PCR, and the TCRdb table lists in-frame clones only, not all of them. The sample includes roughly 850,000 clones, 96% of them seen just once. Naive CD8 cells were CD45RO-negative, positively selected for CCR7, excluding terminally differentiated effector memory CD45RA+ cells. Sequencing was done on a sample of naive CD8+ T cells sorted from blood. Source of these receptors: a man aged 30-40 years in good health.

Here the CDR3 DNA reads TGTGCCAGTAGTACCTCGGACAGCGATGGCTACACCTTC. This translates into CASSTSDSDGYTF. This chain links TRBV19 with TRBJ1-2; possibly TRBD1 for D (6 bases). Trimming stripped 4 bases from V and 6 bases from J, with 12 bases between. The V gene's germline CDR1 is LNHDA and CDR2 SQIVND (reference sequence). CDR3 length: 13 residues.

The DNA for the CDR3 is TGTGCCAGTAGCTGGGGCGACTTGAACACTGAAGCTTTCTTT. It yields the protein CASSWGDLNTEAFF. This sequence joins TRBV27 and TRBJ1-1; D possibly corresponds to TRBD1 (5 bases). The CDR3 length is 14 residues. Per the germline V gene, CDR1 is MNHEY and CDR2 is SMNVEV (reference sequence). V shed 9 bases and J shed 0 bases, with 14 bases lying between them.

The chain is built from TRBV10-3 and TRBJ2-7; unclear D gene. V lost 10 bases, J lost 4 bases, and 17 bases lay in between. This CDR3 has 13 amino acids. Germline assignment: CDR1 ENHRY and CDR2 SYGVKD. This CDR3 is CATATERIYEQYF. The CDR3 nucleotides are TGTGCCACCGCAACGGAGCGCATATACGAGCAGTACTTC.

The chain uses TRBV7-2 and TRBJ2-1; 12 bases map to TRBD2. Germline values: CDR1 SGHTA, CDR2 FQGNSA. The junction had 2 bases not matched to a gene; V was cut back by 4 bases and J by 4 bases. The CDR3 consists of 15 residues. The CDR3 DNA reads TGTGCCAGCAGCTGGACTAGCGGGGAGTACAATGAGCAGTTCTTC. Translated: CASSWTSGEYNEQFF. The whole variable domain, remainder taken from reference TRBV7-2 and TRBJ2-1, is GAGVSQSPSNKVTEKGKDVELRCDPISGHTALYWYRQSLGQGLEFLIYFQGNSAPDKSGLPSDRFSAERTGGSVSTLTIQRTQQEDSAVYLCASSWTSGEYNEQFFGPGTRLTVL.

The chain employs TRBV7-9 and TRBJ1-5; maybe TRBD1 (6 bases). Germline V CDR1 and CDR2: SEHNR, FQNEAQ (reference sequence). This CDR3 contains 17 residues. V was clipped by 1 base and J by 7 bases, with 20 bases between them. CDR3 residues: CASSLEGGSLGGQPQHF. The CDR3 nucleotides are TGTGCCAGCAGCTTAGAAGGCGGGAGCTTGGGGGGCCAGCCCCAGCATTTT.

The CDR3 DNA follows: TGTGCCAGCAGCTCGAGCGGGAGTTCAGATACGCAGTATTTT. Translating gives CASSSSGSSDTQYF. The V call is TRBV7-6, the J call TRBJ2-3, with TRBD2 matching 8 bases. This CDR3 region has 14 residues. Germline V CDR1 and CDR2: SGHVS, FNYEAQ. V trimming: 4 bases; J trimming: 4 bases; junction bases outside the gene matches: 4.

The J gene is TRBJ2-5, the V gene TRBV11-3; D possibly uses TRBD1 or TRBD2 (5 bases each). CDR1 and CDR2 from the germline V gene are SGHNT and YENEEA. The CDR3 is 16 amino acids. The V end was cut by 5 bases, the J end by 5 bases, with 21 bases between. The CDR3 DNA reads TGTGCCAGCAGCGGGGGAATCCCAAGTCCCCGGGAGACCCAGTACTTC. It codes for CASSGGIPSPRETQYF.

This rearrangement joins TRBV29-1 to TRBJ2-7; D is possibly TRBD2 (5 bases). The V end lost 6 bases, the J end lost 2 bases, and 11 bases lay between the germline ends. The CDR3 extends over 12 amino acids. Germline CDR1 is SQVTM and CDR2 is ANQGSEA. Here the CDR3 reads CSVVASAYEQYF. CDR3 DNA: TGCAGCGTCGTAGCGTCCGCCTACGAGCAGTACTTC.

The gene calls are TRBV7-8 and TRBJ2-4, with D unresolved. Trimming pared 1 base from V and 3 bases from J, leaving 13 bases between. The germline CDR1 and CDR2 sequences are SGHVS and FQNEAQ. The length of the CDR3 is 16 residues. CDR3 nucleotides: TGTGCCAGCAGCTTAGACCTGCAAAACCTCAAAAACATTCAGTACTTC. Encoded protein: CASSLDLQNLKNIQYF.

The J gene is TRBJ2-7, the V gene TRBV19, with 7 bases aligning to TRBD2. The CDR3 is 13 residues long. Germline-derived CDR1 and CDR2 are LNHDA and SQIVND (reference sequence). The ends lost 2 bases at V and 6 bases at J; junction bases unmatched: 4. CDR3 sequence: CASSIMGGAEQYF. In nucleotides, the CDR3 is TGTGCCAGTAGTATAATGGGAGGGGCCGAGCAGTACTTC.

The chain combines TRBV30 with TRBJ1-1, with D hard to call. This CDR3 spans 13 amino acids. CDR1 is GTSNPN, CDR2 SVGIG, per germline (reference sequence). The V and J ends lost 2 bases and 0 bases respectively, with 7 bases between them. The CDR3 sequence is CAWSRGLNTEAFF. In nucleotides, the CDR3 is TGTGCCTGGAGTAGAGGGTTGAACACTGAAGCTTTCTTT.

CDR3 amino acids: CASSIAGGGEQYF. As DNA, the CDR3 is TGTGCCAGTAGTATTGCGGGAGGGGGAGAGCAGTACTTC. The chain carries TRBV19 and TRBJ2-7, with 9 bases that match TRBD2. CDR3 length: 13 residues. Per germline, CDR1 LNHDA and CDR2 SQIVND (reference sequence). V shed 3 bases and J 7 bases; nucleotides not matched to a gene: 4.

Details on this clone: Other DNA sequences of this sample code for an identical CDR3. The chain uses TRBV9 and TRBJ2-3; 7 bases are a match to TRBD2. With 2 bases clipped from V and 3 bases from J, the junction kept 0 bases outside the gene matches. Germline V gene sequence: CDR1 SGDLS, CDR2 YYNGEE. CDR3 length: 13 amino acids. The CDR3: CASSVGGTDTQYF. CDR3 in DNA: TGTGCCAGCAGCGTCGGGGGGACAGATACGCAGTATTTT. Combining the CDR3 with reference TRBV9 and TRBJ2-3 gives the whole variable domain DSGVTQTPKHLITATGQRVTLRCSPRSGDLSVYWYQQSLDQGLQFLIQYYNGEERAKGNILERFSAQQFPDLHSELNLSSLELGDSALYFCASSVGGTDTQYFGPGTRLTVL.

The chain employs TRBV29-1 and TRBJ1-2; the D is unclear. Germline V CDR1 and CDR2: SQVTM, ANQGSEA. V was cut by 4 bases and J by 5 bases, with 8 bases left in between. The CDR3 spans 11 residues. The CDR3 reads CSVGSVYGYTF. CDR3 DNA sequence: TGCAGCGTTGGTTCAGTGTATGGCTACACCTTC.

The chain carries TRBV30 and TRBJ2-3; D tentatively reads TRBD1 or TRBD2 (5 bases each). Germline V gene sequence: CDR1 GTSNPN, CDR2 SVGIG (reference sequence). Trimming shortened V by 1 base and J by 3 bases, and 11 bases separated the two germline ends. This CDR3 spans 14 amino acids. The CDR3 nucleotides are TGTGCCTGGAGTGGGTGGGGGAGAACAGATACGCAGTATTTT. It is translated as CAWSGWGRTDTQYF.